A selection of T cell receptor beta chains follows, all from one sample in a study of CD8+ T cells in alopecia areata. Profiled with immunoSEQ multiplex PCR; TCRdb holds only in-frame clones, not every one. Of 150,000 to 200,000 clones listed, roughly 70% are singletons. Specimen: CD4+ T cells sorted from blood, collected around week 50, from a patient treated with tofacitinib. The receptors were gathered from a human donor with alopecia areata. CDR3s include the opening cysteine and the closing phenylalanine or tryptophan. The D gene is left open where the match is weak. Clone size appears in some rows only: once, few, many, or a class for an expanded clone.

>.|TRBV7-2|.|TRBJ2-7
CASSLNTGSYEQYF
TGTGCCAGCAGCTTAAATACAGGGTCCTACGAGCAGTACTTC
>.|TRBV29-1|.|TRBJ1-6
CSVRDTDNSPLHF
TGCAGCGTCCGGGACACCGATAATTCACCCCTCCACTTT
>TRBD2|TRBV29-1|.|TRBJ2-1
CSVTRASGLPNEQFF
TGCAGCGTCACTCGGGCTAGCGGACTACCCAATGAGCAGTTCTTC
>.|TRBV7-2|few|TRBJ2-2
CASSSTGTVTGELFF
TGTGCCAGCAGCTCCACCGGGACTGTCACCGGGGAGCTGTTTTTT
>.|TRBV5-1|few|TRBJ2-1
CASSLGESEQFF
TGCGCCAGCAGCTTGGGGGAATCCGAGCAGTTCTTC
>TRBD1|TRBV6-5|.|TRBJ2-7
CASSYSTGLTGYEQYF
TGTGCCAGCAGTTACTCGACAGGGTTGACCGGCTACGAGCAGTACTTC
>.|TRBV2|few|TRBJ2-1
CASTRTDYNEQFF
TGTGCCAGCACCCGGACGGACTACAATGAGCAGTTCTTC
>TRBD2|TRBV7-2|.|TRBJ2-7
CASSLGLAVREQYF
TGTGCCAGCAGCTTGGGACTAGCGGTACGCGAGCAGTACTTC
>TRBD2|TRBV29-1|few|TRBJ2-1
CSVALAAHSYNEQFF
TGCAGCGTTGCGCTAGCGGCCCACTCCTACAATGAGCAGTTCTTC
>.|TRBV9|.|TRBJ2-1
CASSVGAARDEQFF
TGTGCCAGCAGCGTAGGCGCTGCCCGGGATGAGCAGTTCTTC
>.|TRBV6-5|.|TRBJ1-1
CASKSSLGTEAFF
TGTGCCAGCAAGTCTAGTCTAGGGACTGAAGCTTTCTTT
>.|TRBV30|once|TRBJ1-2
CAWSDRQGSPGGYTF
TGTGCCTGGAGTGATAGGCAGGGTTCCCCTGGCGGCTACACCTTC
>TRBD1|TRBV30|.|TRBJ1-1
CAWSVGTAPEAFF
TGTGCCTGGAGTGTTGGGACAGCCCCTGAAGCTTTCTTT
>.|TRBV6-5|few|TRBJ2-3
CASSEVGNTQYF
TGTGCCAGCAGTGAAGTGGGGAATACGCAGTATTTT